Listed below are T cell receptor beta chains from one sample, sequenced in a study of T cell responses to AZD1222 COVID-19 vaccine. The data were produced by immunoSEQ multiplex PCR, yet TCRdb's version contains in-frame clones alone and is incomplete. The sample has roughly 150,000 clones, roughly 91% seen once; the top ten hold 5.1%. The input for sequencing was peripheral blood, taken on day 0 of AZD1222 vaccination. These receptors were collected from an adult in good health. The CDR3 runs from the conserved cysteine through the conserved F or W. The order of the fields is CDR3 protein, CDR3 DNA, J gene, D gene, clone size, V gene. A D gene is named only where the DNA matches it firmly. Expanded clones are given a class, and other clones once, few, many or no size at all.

CDR3 protein: CASSDNRGWSYEQYF
CDR3 DNA: TGTGCCAGCAGTGATAACAGGGGATGGTCCTACGAGCAGTACTTC
J gene: TRBJ2-7
D gene: TRBD1
clone size: .
V gene: TRBV6-1

CDR3 protein: CASSLEGGNSPLHF
CDR3 DNA: TGTGCCAGCAGCTTAGAAGGCGGAAATTCACCCCTCCACTTT
J gene: TRBJ1-6
D gene: .
clone size: .
V gene: TRBV7-2

CDR3 protein: CASSWGDLEAFF
CDR3 DNA: TGCGCCAGCAGCTGGGGAGATCTTGAAGCTTTCTTT
J gene: TRBJ1-1
D gene: .
clone size: .
V gene: TRBV5-1

CDR3 protein: CASSWVNYGYTF
CDR3 DNA: TGTGCCAGCAGCTGGGTTAACTATGGCTACACCTTC
J gene: TRBJ1-2
D gene: .
clone size: .
V gene: TRBV7-9

CDR3 protein: CASTLDSPNQPQHF
CDR3 DNA: TGTGCCAGCACCCTCGACAGCCCCAATCAGCCCCAGCATTTT
J gene: TRBJ1-5
D gene: .
clone size: .
V gene: TRBV7-2

CDR3 protein: CASSIDGRRSYTF
CDR3 DNA: TGTGCCAGTAGTATAGACGGACGGCGAAGCTACACCTTC
J gene: TRBJ1-2
D gene: .
clone size: .
V gene: TRBV19

CDR3 protein: CASRTPDTEAFF
CDR3 DNA: TGTGCCAGCAGAACTCCGGACACTGAAGCTTTCTTT
J gene: TRBJ1-1
D gene: .
clone size: .
V gene: TRBV6-5

CDR3 protein: CASSYGGGGLDTQYF
CDR3 DNA: TGCGCCAGCAGCTACGGAGGGGGGGGCTTAGATACGCAGTATTTT
J gene: TRBJ2-3
D gene: .
clone size: .
V gene: TRBV4-3

CDR3 protein: CATIDSYYEQYF
CDR3 DNA: TGTGCCACCATAGACAGTTATTACGAGCAGTACTTC
J gene: TRBJ2-7
D gene: .
clone size: .
V gene: TRBV10-3

CDR3 protein: CASSQSGLANTDTQYF
CDR3 DNA: TGTGCCAGCAGCCAATCGGGACTAGCGAACACAGATACGCAGTATTTT
J gene: TRBJ2-3
D gene: TRBD2
clone size: .
V gene: TRBV16

CDR3 protein: CASSLESAGSSEQYF
CDR3 DNA: TGTGCCAGCAGCTTGGAGAGTGCCGGATCTAGCGAGCAGTACTTC
J gene: TRBJ2-7
D gene: .
clone size: .
V gene: TRBV5-4

CDR3 protein: CASKGGSGDPDEQYF
CDR3 DNA: TGTGCCAGCAAAGGTGGTAGCGGGGATCCCGACGAGCAGTACTTC
J gene: TRBJ2-7
D gene: TRBD2
clone size: .
V gene: TRBV28

CDR3 protein: CASKEIPTSGRGSTDTQYF
CDR3 DNA: TGTGCCAGCAAGGAGATACCCACTAGCGGGAGAGGGAGCACAGATACGCAGTATTTT
J gene: TRBJ2-3
D gene: TRBD2
clone size: .
V gene: TRBV5-6

CDR3 protein: CASSPARAGGYTF
CDR3 DNA: TGTGCCAGCAGCCCCGCGCGGGCAGGAGGCTACACCTTC
J gene: TRBJ1-2
D gene: .
clone size: .
V gene: TRBV7-8

CDR3 protein: CASSYSKGLLSPLHF
CDR3 DNA: TGTGCCAGCAGTTACTCGAAGGGTCTGCTCTCACCCCTCCACTTT
J gene: TRBJ1-6
D gene: .
clone size: .
V gene: TRBV6-5

CDR3 protein: CASSIGPNTEAFF
CDR3 DNA: TGTGCCAGTAGTATAGGGCCGAACACTGAAGCTTTCTTT
J gene: TRBJ1-1
D gene: .
clone size: .
V gene: TRBV19

CDR3 protein: CASSLAGEQFF
CDR3 DNA: TGCGCCAGCAGCTTAGCGGGGGAGCAGTTCTTC
J gene: TRBJ2-1
D gene: TRBD2
clone size: .
V gene: TRBV5-1

CDR3 protein: CASSEQGPSYEQYF
CDR3 DNA: TGTGCCAGCAGTGAACAGGGACCGTCCTACGAGCAGTACTTC
J gene: TRBJ2-7
D gene: .
clone size: once
V gene: TRBV2

CDR3 protein: CASSEVQNTEAFF
CDR3 DNA: TGTGCCAGCAGTGAAGTACAAAACACTGAAGCTTTCTTT
J gene: TRBJ1-1
D gene: .
clone size: once
V gene: TRBV6-1

CDR3 protein: CASSGGFRGTDTQYF
CDR3 DNA: TGTGCCAGCAGTGGGGGGTTCAGGGGGACAGATACGCAGTATTTT
J gene: TRBJ2-3
D gene: TRBD1
clone size: .
V gene: TRBV2

CDR3 protein: CASREQGRENYGYTF
CDR3 DNA: TGTGCCAGCAGGGAACAGGGGCGGGAAAACTATGGCTACACCTTC
J gene: TRBJ1-2
D gene: TRBD1
clone size: .
V gene: TRBV3-1/TRBV3-2

CDR3 protein: CASRLAGLIYEQYF
CDR3 DNA: TGTGCCAGCAGACTAGCGGGCCTAATATACGAGCAGTACTTC
J gene: TRBJ2-7
D gene: TRBD2
clone size: .
V gene: TRBV2

CDR3 protein: CASSDAGSYGYTF
CDR3 DNA: TGTGCCAGCTCAGACGCGGGGTCCTATGGCTACACCTTC
J gene: TRBJ1-2
D gene: .
clone size: .
V gene: TRBV27

CDR3 protein: CASSTGQGNNEQFF
CDR3 DNA: TGTGCCAGCAGTACGGGACAGGGAAACAATGAGCAGTTCTTC
J gene: TRBJ2-1
D gene: TRBD1
clone size: once
V gene: TRBV28

CDR3 protein: CASSQNRDTGNTIYF
CDR3 DNA: TGCGCCAGCAGCCAAAACCGGGACACTGGAAACACCATATATTTT
J gene: TRBJ1-3
D gene: .
clone size: .
V gene: TRBV4-3

CDR3 protein: CASSAGLAGGGEQFF
CDR3 DNA: TGTGCCAGCAGCGCGGGACTAGCGGGAGGGGGTGAGCAGTTCTTC
J gene: TRBJ2-1
D gene: TRBD2
clone size: .
V gene: TRBV7-2

CDR3 protein: CASSINRRAYEQYF
CDR3 DNA: TGTGCCAGTAGTATTAATCGGCGTGCCTACGAGCAGTACTTC
J gene: TRBJ2-7
D gene: .
clone size: .
V gene: TRBV19

CDR3 protein: CASSLIGRTEAFF
CDR3 DNA: TGTGCCAGCAGTTTAATAGGGAGGACTGAAGCTTTCTTT
J gene: TRBJ1-1
D gene: .
clone size: .
V gene: TRBV27